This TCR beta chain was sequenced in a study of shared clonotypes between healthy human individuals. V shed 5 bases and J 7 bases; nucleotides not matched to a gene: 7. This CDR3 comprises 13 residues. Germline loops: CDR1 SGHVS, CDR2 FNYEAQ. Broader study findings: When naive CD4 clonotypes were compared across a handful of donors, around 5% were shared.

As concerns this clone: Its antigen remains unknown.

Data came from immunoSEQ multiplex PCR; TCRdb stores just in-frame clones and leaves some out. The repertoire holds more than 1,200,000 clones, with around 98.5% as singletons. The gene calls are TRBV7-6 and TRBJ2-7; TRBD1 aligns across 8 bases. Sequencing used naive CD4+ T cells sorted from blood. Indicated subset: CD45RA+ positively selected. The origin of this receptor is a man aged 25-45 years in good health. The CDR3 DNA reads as TGTGCCAGCAGCGGACAGGGCCCCTTGGAGCAGTACTTC. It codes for CASSGQGPLEQYF.